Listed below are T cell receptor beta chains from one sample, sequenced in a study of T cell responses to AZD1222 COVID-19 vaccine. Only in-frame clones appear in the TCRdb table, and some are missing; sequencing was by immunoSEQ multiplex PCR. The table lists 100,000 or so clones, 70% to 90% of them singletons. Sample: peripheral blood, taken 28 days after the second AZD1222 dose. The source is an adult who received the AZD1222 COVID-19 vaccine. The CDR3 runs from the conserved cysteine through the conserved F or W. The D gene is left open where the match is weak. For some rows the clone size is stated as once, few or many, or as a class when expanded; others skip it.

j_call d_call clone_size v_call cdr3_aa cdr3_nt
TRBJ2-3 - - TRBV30 CAWSGGTQYF TGTGCCTGGAGCGGAGGTACGCAGTATTTT
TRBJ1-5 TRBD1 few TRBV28 CASKTGVDQPQHF TGTGCCAGCAAGACAGGGGTAGATCAGCCCCAGCATTTT
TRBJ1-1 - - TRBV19 CASSIQGNTEAFF TGTGCCAGTAGTATACAGGGTAACACTGAAGCTTTCTTT
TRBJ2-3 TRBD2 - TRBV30 CAWNTGTSVSTDTQYF TGTGCCTGGAACACTGGGACTAGCGTTAGCACAGATACGCAGTATTTT
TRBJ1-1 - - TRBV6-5 CATTLGVGTEAFF TGTGCCACCACCCTAGGCGTCGGGACTGAAGCTTTCTTT
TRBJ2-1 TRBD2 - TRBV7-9 CASSLDLLADYNEQFF TGTGCCAGCAGCTTAGATTTACTAGCGGATTACAATGAGCAGTTCTTC
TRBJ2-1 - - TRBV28 CASSPTRWARDEQFF TGTGCCAGCAGTCCCACCAGATGGGCGCGCGATGAGCAGTTCTTC
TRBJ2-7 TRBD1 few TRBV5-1 CASSLRLESYIGQGRYEQYF TGCGCCAGCAGCTTGAGACTTGAAAGCTACATCGGACAGGGGAGGTACGAGCAGTACTTC
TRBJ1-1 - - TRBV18 CASSPNAGADTEAFF TGTGCCAGCTCGCCTAATGCCGGGGCCGACACTGAAGCTTTCTTT
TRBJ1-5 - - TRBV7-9 CASSSGQGEGPQHF TGTGCCAGCAGCTCGGGTCAAGGTGAGGGGCCCCAGCATTTT
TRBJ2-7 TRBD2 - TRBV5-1 CASSFELAGVYEQYF TGCGCCAGCAGCTTCGAACTAGCGGGAGTGTACGAGCAGTACTTC
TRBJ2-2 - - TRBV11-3 CASSLRMGDRTGELFF TGTGCCAGCAGCTTAAGAATGGGGGACCGGACCGGGGAGCTGTTTTTT
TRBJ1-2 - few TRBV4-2 CASSHPSTGREGYGYTF TGTGCCAGCAGCCACCCCTCGACAGGCCGAGAAGGCTATGGCTACACCTTC
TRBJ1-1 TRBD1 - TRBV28 CASSTITTQGMNTEAFF TGTGCCAGCAGTACAATCACTACACAGGGGATGAACACTGAAGCTTTCTTT
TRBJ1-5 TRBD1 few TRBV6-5 CASSQDRAYQPQHF TGTGCCAGCAGTCAGGACAGGGCGTATCAGCCCCAGCATTTT
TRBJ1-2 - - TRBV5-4 CASSTKTGRDYGYTF TGTGCCAGCAGCACAAAGACAGGACGGGACTATGGCTACACCTTC
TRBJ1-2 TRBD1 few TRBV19 CASSPTGVNGYTF TGTGCCAGTAGCCCTACAGGGGTCAATGGCTACACCTTC
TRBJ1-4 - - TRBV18 CASPQGQIATNEKLFF TGTGCCAGCCCGCAAGGCCAAATCGCAACTAATGAAAAACTGTTTTTT
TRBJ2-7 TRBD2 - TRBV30 CAWSTSGGPYEQYF TGTGCCTGGAGCACTAGCGGGGGGCCCTACGAGCAGTACTTC
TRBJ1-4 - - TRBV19 CASSLVQVGDEKLFF TGTGCCAGTAGCCTGGTACAGGTGGGCGATGAAAAACTGTTTTTT
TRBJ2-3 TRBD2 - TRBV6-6 CASSLAGSSTDTQYF TGTGCCAGCAGTCTAGCGGGTTCTAGCACAGATACGCAGTATTTT
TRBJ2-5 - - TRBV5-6 CASSLTGPLETQYF TGTGCCAGCAGCTTAACAGGTCCGTTAGAGACCCAGTACTTC
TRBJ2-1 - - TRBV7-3 CASSSQPYNEQFF TGTGCCAGCAGCTCCCAGCCATACAATGAGCAGTTCTTC
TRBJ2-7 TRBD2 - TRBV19 CASRAGGITYEQYF TGTGCCAGTAGAGCGGGAGGAATAACCTACGAGCAGTACTTC
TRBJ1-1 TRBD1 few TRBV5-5 CASSSGTGRWNTEAFF TGTGCCAGCAGCTCCGGGACAGGGCGTTGGAACACTGAAGCTTTCTTT
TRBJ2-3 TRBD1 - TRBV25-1 CASSPAGGSDTQYF TGTGCCAGCAGTCCGGCAGGGGGATCCGATACGCAGTATTTT
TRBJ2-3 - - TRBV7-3 CASSLMGQTDTQYF TGTGCCAGCAGCTTAATGGGCCAAACAGATACGCAGTATTTT
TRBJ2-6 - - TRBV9 CASSVGKNSGANVLTF TGTGCCAGCAGCGTAGGGAAGAACTCTGGGGCCAACGTCCTGACTTTC
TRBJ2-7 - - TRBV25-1 CASSDPRLAAYEQYF TGTGCCAGCAGTGACCCTCGGCTAGCTGCCTACGAGCAGTACTTC
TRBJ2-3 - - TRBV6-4 CASSGNVLQYF TGTGCCAGCAGCGGGAACGTTCTACAGTATTTT
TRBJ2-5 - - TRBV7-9 CASSLAEGSRETQYF TGTGCCAGCAGCTTAGCGGAGGGTAGCCGGGAGACCCAGTACTTC
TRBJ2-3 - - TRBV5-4 CASSLDKVIVTDTQYF TGTGCCAGCAGCTTGGACAAGGTGATTGTGACAGATACGCAGTATTTT
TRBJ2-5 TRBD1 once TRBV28 CASSLYSGTGQETQYF TGTGCCAGCAGTTTATACTCCGGGACAGGCCAAGAGACCCAGTACTTC
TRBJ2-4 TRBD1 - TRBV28 CASRKDRVTAKNIQYF TGTGCCAGCAGAAAGGACAGGGTTACGGCCAAAAACATTCAGTACTTC
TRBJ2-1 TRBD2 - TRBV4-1 CASSQRLSGSGRVEKNEQFF TGCGCCAGCAGCCAAAGGCTCAGCGGGAGCGGCCGGGTAGAGAAAAATGAGCAGTTCTTC
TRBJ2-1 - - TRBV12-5 CASALVLGNEQFF TGTGCTAGTGCTCTAGTGCTCGGGAATGAGCAGTTCTTC
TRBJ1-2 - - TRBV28 CASSSGTVGGYTF TGTGCCAGCAGTTCGGGGACGGTGGGAGGCTACACCTTC
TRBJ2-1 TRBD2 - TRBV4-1 CASSQDLETSGRRAYNEQFF TGCGCCAGCAGCCAAGATCTGGAGACTAGCGGGAGGCGGGCCTACAATGAGCAGTTCTTC
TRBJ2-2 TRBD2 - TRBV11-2 CASSPGLAGTGELFF TGTGCCAGCAGCCCGGGACTAGCGGGCACCGGGGAGCTGTTTTTT
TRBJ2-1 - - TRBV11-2 CASSLIPGATDEQFF TGTGCCAGCAGCTTAATTCCTGGTGCTACGGATGAGCAGTTCTTC
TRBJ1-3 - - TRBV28 CATTGGSGNTIYF TGTGCCACCACCGGGGGCTCTGGAAACACCATATATTTT
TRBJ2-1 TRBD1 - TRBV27 CASSPWTGSDEQFF TGTGCCAGCAGTCCCTGGACAGGGAGCGATGAGCAGTTCTTC
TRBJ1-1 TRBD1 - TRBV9 CASSVGTGGNTEAFF TGTGCCAGCAGCGTAGGAACAGGGGGGAACACTGAAGCTTTCTTT
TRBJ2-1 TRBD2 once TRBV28 CASSRSGRWNEQFF TGTGCCAGCAGCCGCAGCGGGAGGTGGAATGAGCAGTTCTTC
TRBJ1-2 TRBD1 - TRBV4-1 CASSQEVGTGKFHGYTF TGCGCCAGCAGCCAAGAAGTGGGGACAGGGAAGTTTCATGGCTACACCTTC
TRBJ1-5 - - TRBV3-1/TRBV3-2 CASSPHSSNQPQHF TGTGCCAGCAGCCCCCACAGCTCTAATCAGCCCCAGCATTTT
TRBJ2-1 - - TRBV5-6 CASSTGGGSVYNEQFF TGTGCCAGCAGCACCGGTGGGGGATCGGTGTACAATGAGCAGTTCTTC
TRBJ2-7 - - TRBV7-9 CASTQQGYEQYF TGTGCCAGCACACAACAGGGCTACGAGCAGTACTTC
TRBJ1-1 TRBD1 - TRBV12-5 CASGLDRVRTEAFF TGTGCTAGTGGGTTGGACAGGGTGAGAACTGAAGCTTTCTTT
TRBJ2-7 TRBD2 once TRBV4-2 CASSRTLAGEAYEQYF TGTGCCAGCAGCCGGACGCTGGCGGGGGAAGCCTACGAGCAGTACTTC
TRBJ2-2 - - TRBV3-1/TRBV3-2 CASSPGSFTGELFF TGTGCCAGCAGCCCCGGTTCTTTCACCGGGGAGCTGTTTTTT
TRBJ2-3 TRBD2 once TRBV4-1 CASSQSGLAGASTDTQYF TGCGCCAGCAGCCAGTCGGGGCTAGCGGGGGCTAGCACAGATACGCAGTATTTT
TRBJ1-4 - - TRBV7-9 CASSLVAQTEKLFF TGTGCCAGCAGCTTAGTAGCGCAGACCGAAAAACTGTTTTTT